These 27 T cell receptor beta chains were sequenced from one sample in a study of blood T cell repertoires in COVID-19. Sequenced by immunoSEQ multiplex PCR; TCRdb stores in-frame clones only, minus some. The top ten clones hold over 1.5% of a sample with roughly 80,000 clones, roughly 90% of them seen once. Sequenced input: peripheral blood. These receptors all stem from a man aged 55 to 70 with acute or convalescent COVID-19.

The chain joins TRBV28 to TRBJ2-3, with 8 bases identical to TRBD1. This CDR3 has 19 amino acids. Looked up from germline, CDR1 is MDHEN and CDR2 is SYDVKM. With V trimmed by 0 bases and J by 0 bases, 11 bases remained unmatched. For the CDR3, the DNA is TGTGCCAGCAGTTTATGGTCACAGGGGGTAGGGTCAAGCACAGATACGCAGTATTTT. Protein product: CASSLWSQGVGSSTDTQYF.

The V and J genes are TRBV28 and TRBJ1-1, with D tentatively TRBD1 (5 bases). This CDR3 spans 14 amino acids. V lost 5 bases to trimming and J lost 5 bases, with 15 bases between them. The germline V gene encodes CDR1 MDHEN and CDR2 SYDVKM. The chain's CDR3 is CASSLGGGGTEAFF. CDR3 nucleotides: TGTGCCAGCAGTCTTGGGGGGGGTGGGACTGAAGCTTTCTTT.

CDR3 coding DNA: TGTGCCAGCAGATCCAGGGTAGGGACTGCAACTAATGAAAAACTGTTTTTT. Translation: CASRSRVGTATNEKLFF. The gene calls are TRBV2 and TRBJ1-4; a weak D match, TRBD1 (5 bases). V was cut by 6 bases and J by 0 bases, with 17 bases left in between. This CDR3 contains 17 residues. In germline, CDR1 is SNHLY, CDR2 FYNNEI.

This chain's CDR3 is CSVWEGRGGTEAFF. The CDR3 DNA follows: TGCAGCGTTTGGGAAGGCAGGGGCGGCACTGAAGCTTTCTTT. The V call is TRBV29-1, the J call TRBJ1-1; D possibly corresponds to TRBD1 (6 bases). Trimming left V 5 bases short and J 4 bases short, with 17 bases between. The CDR3 contains 14 residues. Germline loops: CDR1 SQVTM, CDR2 ANQGSEA.

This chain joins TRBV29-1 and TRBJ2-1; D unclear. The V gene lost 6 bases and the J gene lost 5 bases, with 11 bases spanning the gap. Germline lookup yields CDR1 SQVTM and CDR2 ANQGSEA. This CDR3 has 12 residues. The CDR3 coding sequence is TGCAGCGTATCGACTCATAACAATGAGCAGTTCTTC. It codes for CSVSTHNNEQFF.

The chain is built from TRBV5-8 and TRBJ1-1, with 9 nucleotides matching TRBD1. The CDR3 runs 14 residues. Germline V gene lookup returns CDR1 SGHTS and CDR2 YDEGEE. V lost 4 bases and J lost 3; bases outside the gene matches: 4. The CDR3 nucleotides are TGTGCCAGCAGCGTGACAGGGGGTGACACTGAAGCTTTCTTT. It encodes CASSVTGGDTEAFF.

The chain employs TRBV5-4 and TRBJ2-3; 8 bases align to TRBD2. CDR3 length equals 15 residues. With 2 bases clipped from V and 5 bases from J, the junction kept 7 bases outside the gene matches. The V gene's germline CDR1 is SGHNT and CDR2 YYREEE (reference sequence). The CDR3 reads CASSFTGGPGDTQYF. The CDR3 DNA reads TGTGCCAGCAGCTTTACGGGAGGGCCGGGAGATACGCAGTATTTT.

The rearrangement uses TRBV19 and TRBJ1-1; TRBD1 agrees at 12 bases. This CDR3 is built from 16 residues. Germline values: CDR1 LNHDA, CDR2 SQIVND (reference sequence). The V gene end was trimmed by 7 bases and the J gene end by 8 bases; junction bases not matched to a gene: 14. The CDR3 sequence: CASTKSGTGGFPEAFF. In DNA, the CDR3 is TGTGCCAGTACCAAGAGTGGGACAGGGGGCTTTCCGGAAGCTTTCTTT.

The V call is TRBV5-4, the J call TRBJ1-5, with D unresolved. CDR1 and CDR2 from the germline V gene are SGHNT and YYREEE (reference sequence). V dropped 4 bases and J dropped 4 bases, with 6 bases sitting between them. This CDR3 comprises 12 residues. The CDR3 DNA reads TGTGCCAGCAGCATATATAATCAGCCCCAGCATTTT. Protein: CASSIYNQPQHF.

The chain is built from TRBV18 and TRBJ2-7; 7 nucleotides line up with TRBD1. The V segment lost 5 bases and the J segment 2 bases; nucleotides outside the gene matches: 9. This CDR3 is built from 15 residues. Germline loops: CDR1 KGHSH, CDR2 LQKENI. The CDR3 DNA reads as TGTGCCAGCTCATCCCAGGGGGTCGGGGCCTACGAGCAGTACTTC. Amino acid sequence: CASSSQGVGAYEQYF. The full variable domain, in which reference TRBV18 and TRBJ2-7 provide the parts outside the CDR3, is NAGVMQNPRHLVRRRGQEARLRCSPMKGHSHVYWYRQLPEEGLKFMVYLQKENIIDESGMPKERFSAEFPKEGPSILRIQQVVRGDSAAYFCASSSQGVGAYEQYFGPGTRLTVT.

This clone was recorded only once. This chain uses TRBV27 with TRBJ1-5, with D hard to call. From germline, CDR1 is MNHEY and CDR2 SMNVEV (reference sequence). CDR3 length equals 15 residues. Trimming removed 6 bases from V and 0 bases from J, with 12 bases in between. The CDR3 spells CASRGRSNSNQPQHF. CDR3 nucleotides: TGTGCCAGCAGAGGGAGGAGCAATAGCAATCAGCCCCAGCATTTT.

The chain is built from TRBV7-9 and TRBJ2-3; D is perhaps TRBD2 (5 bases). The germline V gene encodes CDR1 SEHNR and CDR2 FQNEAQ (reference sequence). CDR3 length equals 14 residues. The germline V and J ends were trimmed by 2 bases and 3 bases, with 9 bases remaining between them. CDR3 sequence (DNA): TGTGCCAGCAGCTTATGGCTAGCAACAGATACGCAGTATTTT. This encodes CASSLWLATDTQYF.

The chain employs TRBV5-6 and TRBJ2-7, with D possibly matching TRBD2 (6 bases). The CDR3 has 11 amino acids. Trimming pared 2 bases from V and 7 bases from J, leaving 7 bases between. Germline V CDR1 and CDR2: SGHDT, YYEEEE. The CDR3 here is CASSLRGEQYF. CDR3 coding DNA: TGTGCCAGCAGCTTACGGGGGGAGCAGTACTTC.

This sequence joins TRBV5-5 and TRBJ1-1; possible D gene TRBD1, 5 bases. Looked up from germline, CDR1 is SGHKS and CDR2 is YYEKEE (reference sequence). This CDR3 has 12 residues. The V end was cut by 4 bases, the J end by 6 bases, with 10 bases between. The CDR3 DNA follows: TGTGCCAGCAGCCCGACAGCTTCTGAAGCTTTCTTT. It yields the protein CASSPTASEAFF. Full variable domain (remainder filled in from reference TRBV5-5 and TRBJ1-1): DAGVTQSPTHLIKTRGQQVTLRCSPISGHKSVSWYQQVLGQGPQFIFQYYEKEERGRGNFPDRFSARQFPNYSSELNVNALLLGDSALYLCASSPTASEAFFGQGTRLTVV.

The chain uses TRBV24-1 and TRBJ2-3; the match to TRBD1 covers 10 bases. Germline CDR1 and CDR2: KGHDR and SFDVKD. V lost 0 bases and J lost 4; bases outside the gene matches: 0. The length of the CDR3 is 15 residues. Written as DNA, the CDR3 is TGTGCCACCAGTGATTTGGGGACAGGGGCAGATACGCAGTATTTT. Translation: CATSDLGTGADTQYF.

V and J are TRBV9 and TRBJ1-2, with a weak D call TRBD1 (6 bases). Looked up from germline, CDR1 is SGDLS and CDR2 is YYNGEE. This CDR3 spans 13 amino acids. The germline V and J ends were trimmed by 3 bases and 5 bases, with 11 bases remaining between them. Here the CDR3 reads CASSAGHKYGYTF. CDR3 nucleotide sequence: TGTGCCAGCAGCGCGGGACACAAGTATGGCTACACCTTC.

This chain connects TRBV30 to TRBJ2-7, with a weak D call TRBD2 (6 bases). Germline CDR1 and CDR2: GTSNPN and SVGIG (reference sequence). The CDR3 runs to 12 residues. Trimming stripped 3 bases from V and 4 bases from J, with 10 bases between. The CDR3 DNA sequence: TGTGCCTGGAGCCATAGCGGTTACGAGCAGTACTTC. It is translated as CAWSHSGYEQYF.

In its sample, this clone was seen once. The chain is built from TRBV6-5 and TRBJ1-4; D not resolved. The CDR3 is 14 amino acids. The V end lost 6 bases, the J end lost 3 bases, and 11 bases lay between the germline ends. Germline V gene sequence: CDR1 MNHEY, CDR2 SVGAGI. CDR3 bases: TGTGCCAGCAGACCGGGTTCAGCTAATGAAAAACTGTTTTTT. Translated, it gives CASRPGSANEKLFF.

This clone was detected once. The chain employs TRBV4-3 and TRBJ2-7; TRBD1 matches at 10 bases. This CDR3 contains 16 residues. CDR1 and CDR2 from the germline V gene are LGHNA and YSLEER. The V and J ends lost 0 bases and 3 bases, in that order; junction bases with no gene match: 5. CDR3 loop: CASSQDRGTGVYEQYF. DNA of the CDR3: TGCGCCAGCAGCCAAGATAGGGGGACAGGGGTCTACGAGCAGTACTTC.

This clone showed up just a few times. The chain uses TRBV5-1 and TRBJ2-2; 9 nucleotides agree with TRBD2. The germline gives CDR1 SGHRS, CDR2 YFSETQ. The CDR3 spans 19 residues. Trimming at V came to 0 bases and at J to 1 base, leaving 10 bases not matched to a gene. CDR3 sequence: CASSLAGASGVRNTGELFF. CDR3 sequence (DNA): TGCGCCAGCAGCTTGGCCGGCGCTAGCGGGGTCCGGAACACCGGGGAGCTGTTTTTT.

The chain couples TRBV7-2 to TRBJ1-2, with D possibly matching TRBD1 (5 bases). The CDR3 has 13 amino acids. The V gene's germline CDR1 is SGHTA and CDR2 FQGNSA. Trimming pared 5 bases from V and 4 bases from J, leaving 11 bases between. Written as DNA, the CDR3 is TGTGCCAGCAGCGGGGGGGGATTCTATGGCTACACCTTC. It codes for CASSGGGFYGYTF.

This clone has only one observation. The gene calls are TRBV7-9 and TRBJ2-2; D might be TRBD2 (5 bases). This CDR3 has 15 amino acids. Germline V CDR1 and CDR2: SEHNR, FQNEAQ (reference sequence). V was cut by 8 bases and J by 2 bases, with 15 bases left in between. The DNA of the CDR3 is TGTGCCAGCCGACGGCGACGGGGTAACACCGGGGAGCTGTTTTTT. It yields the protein CASRRRRGNTGELFF.

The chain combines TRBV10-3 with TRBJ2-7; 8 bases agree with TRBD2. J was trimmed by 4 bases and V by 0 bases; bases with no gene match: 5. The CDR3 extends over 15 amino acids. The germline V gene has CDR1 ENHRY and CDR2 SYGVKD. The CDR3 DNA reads TGTGCCATCAGTGAGTCGACCAGCGGGAGATACGAGCAGTACTTC. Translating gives CAISESTSGRYEQYF.

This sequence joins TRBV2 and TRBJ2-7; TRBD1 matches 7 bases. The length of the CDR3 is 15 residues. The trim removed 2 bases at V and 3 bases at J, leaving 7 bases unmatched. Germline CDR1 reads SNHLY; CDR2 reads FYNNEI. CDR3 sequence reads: CASSETGANGYEQYF. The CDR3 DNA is TGTGCCAGCAGTGAAACAGGGGCGAATGGCTACGAGCAGTACTTC.

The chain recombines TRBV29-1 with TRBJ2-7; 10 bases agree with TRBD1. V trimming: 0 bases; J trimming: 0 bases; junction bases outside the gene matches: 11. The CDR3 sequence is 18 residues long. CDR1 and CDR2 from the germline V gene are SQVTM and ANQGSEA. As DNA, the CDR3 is TGCAGCGTTGAAGACCCGGCCCCGGACAGGGGGGCCTCCTACGAGCAGTACTTC. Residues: CSVEDPAPDRGASYEQYF.

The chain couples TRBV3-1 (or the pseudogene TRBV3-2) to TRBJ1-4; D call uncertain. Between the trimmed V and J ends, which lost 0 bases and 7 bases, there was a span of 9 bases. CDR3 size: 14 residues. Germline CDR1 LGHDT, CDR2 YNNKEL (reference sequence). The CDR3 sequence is CASSQDSGSEKLFF. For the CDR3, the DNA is TGTGCCAGCAGCCAAGATAGTGGTAGTGAAAAACTGTTTTTT.

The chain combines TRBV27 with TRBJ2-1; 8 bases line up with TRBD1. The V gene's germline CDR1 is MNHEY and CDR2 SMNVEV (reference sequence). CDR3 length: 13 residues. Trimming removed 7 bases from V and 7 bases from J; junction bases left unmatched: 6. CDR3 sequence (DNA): TGTGCCAGCACCCCAGGGGGCGCGAATGAGCAGTTCTTC. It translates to CASTPGGANEQFF.